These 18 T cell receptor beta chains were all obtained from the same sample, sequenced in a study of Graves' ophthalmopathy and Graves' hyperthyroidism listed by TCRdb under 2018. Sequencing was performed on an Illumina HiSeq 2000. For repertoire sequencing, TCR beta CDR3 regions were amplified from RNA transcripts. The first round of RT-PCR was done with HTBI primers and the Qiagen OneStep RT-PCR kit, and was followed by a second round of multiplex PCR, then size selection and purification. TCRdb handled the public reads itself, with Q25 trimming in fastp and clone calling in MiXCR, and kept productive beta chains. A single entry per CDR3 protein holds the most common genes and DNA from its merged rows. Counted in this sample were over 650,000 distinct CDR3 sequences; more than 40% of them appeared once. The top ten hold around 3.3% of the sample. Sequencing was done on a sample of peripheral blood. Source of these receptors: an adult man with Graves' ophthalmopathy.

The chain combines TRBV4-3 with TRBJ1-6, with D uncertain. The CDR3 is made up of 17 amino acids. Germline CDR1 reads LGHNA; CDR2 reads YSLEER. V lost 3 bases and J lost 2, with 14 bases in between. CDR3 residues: CASSHEGSGAYNSPLHF. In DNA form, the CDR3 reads TGCGCCAGCAGCCACGAAGGATCCGGGGCCTATAATTCACCCCTCCACTTT.

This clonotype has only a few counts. DNA of the CDR3: TGTGCCAGCAGTGAAGCGGGGGATTCGGGGTACGAGCAGTACTTC. It yields the protein CASSEAGDSGYEQYF. The genes are TRBV6-5 and TRBJ2-7, with 8 bases matching TRBD2. CDR3 length equals 15 residues. J gave up 4 bases and V 5 bases, and 10 bases lay outside the gene matches. Germline CDR1 reads MNHEY; CDR2 reads SVGAGI.

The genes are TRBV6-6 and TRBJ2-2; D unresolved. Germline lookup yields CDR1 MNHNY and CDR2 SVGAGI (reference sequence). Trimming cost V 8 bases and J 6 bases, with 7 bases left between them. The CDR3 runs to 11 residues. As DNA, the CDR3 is TGTGCCAGCGGCCTCGCCGGGGAGCTGTTTTTT. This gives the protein CASGLAGELFF.

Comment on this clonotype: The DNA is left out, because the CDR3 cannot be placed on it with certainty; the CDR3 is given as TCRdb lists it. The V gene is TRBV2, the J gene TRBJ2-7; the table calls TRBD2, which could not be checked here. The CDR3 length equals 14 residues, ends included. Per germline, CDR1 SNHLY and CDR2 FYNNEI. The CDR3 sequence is CACSASSQQYEQYF.

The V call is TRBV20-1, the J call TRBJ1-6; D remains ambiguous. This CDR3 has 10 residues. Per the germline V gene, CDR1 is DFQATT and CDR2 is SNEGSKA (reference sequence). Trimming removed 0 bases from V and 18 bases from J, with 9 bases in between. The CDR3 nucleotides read TGCAGTGCTAGAGATCACCGGGACCACTTT. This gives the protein CSARDHRDHF.

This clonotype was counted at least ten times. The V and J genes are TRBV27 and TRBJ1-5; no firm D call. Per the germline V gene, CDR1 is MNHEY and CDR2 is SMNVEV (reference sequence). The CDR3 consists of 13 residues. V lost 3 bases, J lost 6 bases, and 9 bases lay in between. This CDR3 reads CASSFVWGQPQHF. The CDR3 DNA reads TGTGCCAGCAGTTTCGTGTGGGGTCAGCCCCAGCATTTT.

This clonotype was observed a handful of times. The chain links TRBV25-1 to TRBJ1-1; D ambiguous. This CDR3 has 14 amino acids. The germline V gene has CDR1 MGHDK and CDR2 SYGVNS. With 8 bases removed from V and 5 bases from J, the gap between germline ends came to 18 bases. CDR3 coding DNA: TGTGCCAGCGTATCCCTGGAGCAAGTGACTGAAGCTTTCTTT. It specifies CASVSLEQVTEAFF.

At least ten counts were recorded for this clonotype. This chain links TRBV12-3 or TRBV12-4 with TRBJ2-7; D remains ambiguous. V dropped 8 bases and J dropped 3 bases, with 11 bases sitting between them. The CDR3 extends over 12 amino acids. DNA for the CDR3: TGTGCCAGCTCCATTGCTAACTACGAGCAGTACTTC. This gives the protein CASSIANYEQYF.

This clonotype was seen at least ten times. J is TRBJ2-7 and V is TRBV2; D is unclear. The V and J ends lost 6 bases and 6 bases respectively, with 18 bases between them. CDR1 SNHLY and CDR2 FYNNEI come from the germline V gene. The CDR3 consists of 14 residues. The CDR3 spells CASSPRASVGEQYF. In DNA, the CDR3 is TGTGCCAGCAGCCCTCGGGCGAGTGTGGGCGAGCAGTACTTC.

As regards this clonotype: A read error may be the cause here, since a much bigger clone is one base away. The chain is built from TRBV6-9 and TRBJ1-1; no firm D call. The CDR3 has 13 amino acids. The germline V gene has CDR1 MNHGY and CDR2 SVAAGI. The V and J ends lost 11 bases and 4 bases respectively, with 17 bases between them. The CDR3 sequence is CACTPGGITEAFF. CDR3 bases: TGTGCCTGCACCCCTGGAGGGATCACTGAAGCTTTCTTT.

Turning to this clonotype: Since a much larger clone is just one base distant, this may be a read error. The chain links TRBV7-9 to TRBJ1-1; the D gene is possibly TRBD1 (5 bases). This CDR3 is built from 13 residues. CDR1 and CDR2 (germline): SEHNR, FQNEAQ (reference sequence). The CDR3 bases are TGTGCCAACAGCAGGGAGGGGTACACTGAAGCTTTCTTT. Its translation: CANSREGYTEAFF. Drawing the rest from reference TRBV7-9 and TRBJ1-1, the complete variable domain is DTGVSQNPRHKITKRGQNVTFRCDPISEHNRLYWYRQTLGQGPEFLTYFQNEAQLEKSRLLSDRFSAERPKGSFSTLEIQRTEQGDSAMYLCANSREGYTEAFFGQGTRLTVV.

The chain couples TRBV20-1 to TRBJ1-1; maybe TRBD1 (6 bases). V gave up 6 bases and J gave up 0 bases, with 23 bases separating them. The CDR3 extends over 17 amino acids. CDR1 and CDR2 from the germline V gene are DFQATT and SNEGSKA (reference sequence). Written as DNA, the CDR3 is TGCAGTGCAGCAGGGGTCACAGGGTTTAAGATGAACACTGAAGCTTTCTTT. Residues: CSAAGVTGFKMNTEAFF.

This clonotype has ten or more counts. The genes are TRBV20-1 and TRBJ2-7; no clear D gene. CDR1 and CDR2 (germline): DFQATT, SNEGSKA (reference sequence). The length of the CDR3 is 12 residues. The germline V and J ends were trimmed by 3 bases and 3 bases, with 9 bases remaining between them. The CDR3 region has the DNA TGCAGTGCTAGTGTTCTCAGCTACGAGCAGTACTTC. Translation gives CSASVLSYEQYF.

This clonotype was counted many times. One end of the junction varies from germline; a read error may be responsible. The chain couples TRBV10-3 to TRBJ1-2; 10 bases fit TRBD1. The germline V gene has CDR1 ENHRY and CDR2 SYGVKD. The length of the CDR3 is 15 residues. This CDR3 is CASSVTGGENYGYTF. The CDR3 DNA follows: TGTGCCAGCAGTGTGACAGGGGGCGAAAACTATGGCTACACCTTC.

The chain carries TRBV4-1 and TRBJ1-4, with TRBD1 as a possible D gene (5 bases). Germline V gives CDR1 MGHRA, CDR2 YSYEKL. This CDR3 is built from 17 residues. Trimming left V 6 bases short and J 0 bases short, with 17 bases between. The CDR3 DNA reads TGCGCCAGCAGGAGAGCGGGGGACGAAGCAACTAATGAAAAACTGTTTTTT. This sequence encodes CASRRAGDEATNEKLFF.

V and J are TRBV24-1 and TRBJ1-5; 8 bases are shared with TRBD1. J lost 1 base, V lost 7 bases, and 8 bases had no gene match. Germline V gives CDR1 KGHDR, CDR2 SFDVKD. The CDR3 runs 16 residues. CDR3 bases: TGTGCCACCAGCGCTTGGACAGGGTCGAGCAATCAGCCCCAGCATTTT. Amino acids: CATSAWTGSSNQPQHF.

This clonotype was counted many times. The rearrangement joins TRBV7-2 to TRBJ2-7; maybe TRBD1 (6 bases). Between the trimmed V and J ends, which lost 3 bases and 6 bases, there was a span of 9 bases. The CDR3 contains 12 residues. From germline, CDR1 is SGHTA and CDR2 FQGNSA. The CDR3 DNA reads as TGTGCCAGCAGCTTTACAGGGAGCGAGCAGTACTTC. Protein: CASSFTGSEQYF.

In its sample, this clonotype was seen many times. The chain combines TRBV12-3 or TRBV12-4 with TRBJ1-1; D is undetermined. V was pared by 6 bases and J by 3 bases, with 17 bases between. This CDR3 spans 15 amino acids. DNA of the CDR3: TGTGCCAGCAGACCATCCAGAGGACGGGACACTGAAGCTTTCTTT. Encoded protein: CASRPSRGRDTEAFF.